The present TCR beta chain was sequenced within a study of Graves' ophthalmopathy and Graves' hyperthyroidism. As for the study in general: The blood sample was drawn at first diagnosis and before any treatment. Study results and limitations: Detection in blood was also observed for most expanded thyroid clonotypes above 0.001 frequency.

The study excluded patients with other autoimmune diseases, uncontrolled infections, pregnancy or lactation. Beta-chain TCR CDR3 regions were amplified from RNA transcripts. HTBI primers were employed in first-round RT-PCR, then a second-round multiplex PCR followed. TCRdb fed the multiplex PCR reads into MiXCR, producing one record per CDR3 protein. This sample has 650,000 to 800,000 distinct CDR3 sequences, with roughly 41% found just once. Germline CDR1 and CDR2: SGHAT and FQNNGV. V lost 5 bases and J 1 base, leaving 18 bases between the germline ends. This CDR3 has 16 amino acids. About this clonotype itself: Its antigen is as yet unknown.

Specimen: peripheral blood. This sequence was found in an adult man with Graves' ophthalmopathy. This chain joins TRBV11-2 and TRBJ2-7; D unclear. The DNA of the CDR3 is TGTGCCAGCAGCGCTACGGTCCTTACATTGTCCTACGAGCAGTACTTC. Protein product: CASSATVLTLSYEQYF.